This is a list of T cell receptor beta chains from one sample in a study of shared clonotypes between healthy human individuals. TCRdb keeps only in-frame clones here, not all; method: immunoSEQ multiplex PCR. This repertoire shows approximately 640,000 clones, about two thirds found once; its top ten account for under 2%. The sequencing sample was made of memory CD4+ T cells sorted from blood. Receptor source: a woman in her twenties or thirties in good health. Each CDR3 is given without its conserved first and last residue.

j_gene: TRBJ2-1; v_gene: TRBV6-5; CDR3aa: ASSSPRTDRGQEQF
j_gene: TRBJ2-2; v_gene: TRBV7-3; CDR3aa: ASSRGVSGELF
j_gene: TRBJ1-5; v_gene: TRBV7-2; CDR3aa: ASSQDDIAERNQPQH
j_gene: TRBJ1-1; v_gene: TRBV7-3; CDR3aa: ASSLTVKGTEAF
j_gene: NA; v_gene: TRBV4-2; CDR3aa: ASSQPDSYEQY
j_gene: TRBJ2-7; v_gene: TRBV5-1; CDR3aa: ASSLPASGTYEQY
j_gene: TRBJ2-1; v_gene: TRBV28; CDR3aa: ASSSYTSREQF
j_gene: TRBJ2-5; v_gene: TRBV29-1; CDR3aa: SVEEGLFQGQETQY
j_gene: TRBJ2-7; v_gene: TRBV29-1; CDR3aa: SVETRGGNEQY
j_gene: TRBJ2-1; v_gene: TRBV11-2; CDR3aa: ASSYTSGATYNEQF
j_gene: TRBJ2-2; v_gene: TRBV18; CDR3aa: ASSPLGLAANTGELF
j_gene: TRBJ2-5; v_gene: TRBV10-1; CDR3aa: ASSELREARDTTSRETQY
j_gene: TRBJ2-7; v_gene: TRBV4-2; CDR3aa: ASSQDRRLAGGGSLREQY
j_gene: TRBJ2-7; v_gene: TRBV5-1; CDR3aa: ASSDRTGTGFQQY
j_gene: TRBJ2-5; v_gene: TRBV28; CDR3aa: ASSSIAGRQETQY
j_gene: TRBJ2-1; v_gene: TRBV7-2; CDR3aa: ASSLAGGWNEQF
j_gene: TRBJ2-1; v_gene: TRBV30; CDR3aa: AWKSPGYEQF
j_gene: TRBJ1-5; v_gene: TRBV11-2; CDR3aa: ASSLGGGGAGPQH
j_gene: TRBJ2-2; v_gene: TRBV7-9; CDR3aa: ASSLAGTTGELF
j_gene: TRBJ2-5; v_gene: TRBV2; CDR3aa: ASSGWEQETQY
j_gene: TRBJ2-3; v_gene: TRBV5-1; CDR3aa: ASSLRTGITDTQY
j_gene: TRBJ2-5; v_gene: TRBV5-1; CDR3aa: ASRAGSTQETQY
j_gene: TRBJ1-4; v_gene: TRBV19; CDR3aa: ARILATNEKLF
j_gene: TRBJ2-1; v_gene: TRBV28; CDR3aa: ASSPTGGVRDEQF
j_gene: TRBJ1-1; v_gene: TRBV20-1; CDR3aa: SALSNTEAF
j_gene: TRBJ1-4; v_gene: TRBV7-9; CDR3aa: ASSLGAENEKLF
j_gene: TRBJ2-7; v_gene: TRBV2; CDR3aa: ASSASYEQY
j_gene: TRBJ1-4; v_gene: TRBV18; CDR3aa: ASSPDRGQEKLF
j_gene: TRBJ2-7; v_gene: TRBV4-1; CDR3aa: ASSQVRTSGYEQY
j_gene: NA; v_gene: TRBV15; CDR3aa: ATSLGTEPYEQY
j_gene: TRBJ2-2; v_gene: TRBV29-1; CDR3aa: SAGTSGRELF
j_gene: TRBJ1-2; v_gene: TRBV7-8; CDR3aa: ASSSRGSYGYT
j_gene: TRBJ2-1; v_gene: TRBV30; CDR3aa: AWSLTSGGYNEQF
j_gene: TRBJ1-2; v_gene: TRBV2; CDR3aa: ASSERGSNYGYT
j_gene: TRBJ2-7; v_gene: TRBV19; CDR3aa: ASSTGGARRSYEQY
j_gene: TRBJ2-4; v_gene: TRBV5-5; CDR3aa: ASSLGTGEIQY
j_gene: TRBJ1-2; v_gene: TRBV7-9; CDR3aa: ASGGDYGYT
j_gene: TRBJ2-5; v_gene: TRBV29-1; CDR3aa: SVERSSAETQY
j_gene: TRBJ2-1; v_gene: TRBV7-2; CDR3aa: ASSSLAGVGNEQF
j_gene: TRBJ1-4; v_gene: TRBV25-1; CDR3aa: ASSDYGAWGVSEKLF
j_gene: TRBJ2-2; v_gene: TRBV1; CDR3aa: TSSQDGRPNTGELF
j_gene: TRBJ2-3; v_gene: TRBV5-1; CDR3aa: ASSLVVQSTDTQY
j_gene: TRBJ2-7; v_gene: TRBV7-9; CDR3aa: ASSLGTGSFALYEQY
j_gene: TRBJ1-2; v_gene: TRBV28; CDR3aa: ASSGTTYGYT
j_gene: TRBJ2-1; v_gene: TRBV28; CDR3aa: ASSSQSLPPALNEQF
j_gene: TRBJ2-2; v_gene: TRBV7-3; CDR3aa: ASSLRAGVSTGELF
j_gene: TRBJ2-1; v_gene: TRBV5-4; CDR3aa: ASSLVGSGRAYNEQF
j_gene: TRBJ1-2; v_gene: TRBV2; CDR3aa: ASEAGTGGSDGYT
j_gene: TRBJ2-1; v_gene: TRBV9; CDR3aa: ASSVGVEGGSFNEQF
j_gene: TRBJ1-2; v_gene: TRBV7-9; CDR3aa: ASSLAEGYGYT
j_gene: TRBJ1-1; v_gene: TRBV30; CDR3aa: AWRSQGLNTEAF
j_gene: TRBJ2-6; v_gene: TRBV28; CDR3aa: ASSSRRASGIRMGANVLT
j_gene: TRBJ2-2; v_gene: TRBV6-1; CDR3aa: ASRAGRAGAGELF